This TCR beta chain appears in the sequencing data of a study of blood T cell repertoires in COVID-19. Study details: Researchers got acute and convalescent COVID-19 samples from the United States, Italy and Spain. Sources were T cells, B-cell-depleted T cells, or PBMCs; the material itself was cDNA or gDNA.

Germline V gene sequence: CDR1 LNHDA, CDR2 SQIVND (reference sequence). CDR3 size: 13 residues. The V end was cut by 6 bases, the J end by 7 bases, with 15 bases between. The method was immunoSEQ multiplex PCR; TCRdb's version includes in-frame clones alone and lacks a portion of them. The table shows some 340,000 clones, with roughly 85% occurring only once. This TCR came from a woman aged 18 to 35 with acute or convalescent COVID-19. V and J are TRBV19 and TRBJ1-2; a possible D gene is TRBD1 (6 bases). The specimen was peripheral blood. The CDR3 protein is CASSLTGFAGYTF. The CDR3 DNA is TGTGCCAGTAGCCTTACAGGGTTTGCTGGCTACACCTTC. The variable domain in full, completed from reference TRBV19 and TRBJ1-2, reads DGGITQSPKYLFRKEGQNVTLSCEQNLNHDAMYWYRQDPGQGLRLIYYSQIVNDFQKGDIAEGYSVSREKKESFPLTVTSAQKNPTAFYLCASSLTGFAGYTFGSGTRLTVV.